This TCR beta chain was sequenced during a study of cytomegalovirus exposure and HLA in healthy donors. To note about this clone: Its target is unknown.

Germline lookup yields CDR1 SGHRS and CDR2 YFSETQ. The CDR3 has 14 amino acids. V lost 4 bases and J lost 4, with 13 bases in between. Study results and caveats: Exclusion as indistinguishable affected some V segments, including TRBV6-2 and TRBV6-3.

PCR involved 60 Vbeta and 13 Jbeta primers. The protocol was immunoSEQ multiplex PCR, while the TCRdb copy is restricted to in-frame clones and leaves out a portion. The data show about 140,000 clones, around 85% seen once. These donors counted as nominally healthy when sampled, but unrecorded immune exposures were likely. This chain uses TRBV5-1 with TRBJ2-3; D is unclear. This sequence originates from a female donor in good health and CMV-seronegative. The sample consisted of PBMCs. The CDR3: CASSPGEISDTQYF. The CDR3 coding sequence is TGCGCCAGCAGCCCCGGTGAAATTTCAGATACGCAGTATTTT.